The 32 T cell receptor beta chains given below trace back to one sample, sequenced in a study of cytomegalovirus exposure and HLA in healthy donors. The PCR made use of 60 Vbeta and 13 Jbeta primers. Repertoires were generated with immunoSEQ multiplex PCR, while TCRdb's copy carries only in-frame clones and drops some. The sample lists approximately 140,000 clones, roughly 79% occurring once. Material for sequencing was PBMCs. Receptor source: a woman in her late teens or twenties in good health and CMV-seronegative.

Regarding this clone: Mismatch with germline at one junction end may stem from a read error. V and J are TRBV4-2 and TRBJ2-5; D not resolved. The CDR3 sequence is 14 residues long. Germline loops: CDR1 LGHNA, CDR2 YNFKEQ. The CDR3 spells CASSRNSLQETRYF. The DNA for the CDR3 is TGTGCCAGCAGCCGCAATAGCCTACAAGAGACCCGGTACTTC.

This chain links TRBV11-2 with TRBJ2-7; 8 bases match TRBD2. The trim removed 8 bases at V and 4 bases at J, leaving 4 bases unmatched. The CDR3 sequence is 12 residues long. In germline, CDR1 is SGHAT, CDR2 FQNNGV. CDR3 nucleotides: TGTGCCAGCGCCGGGACTAGGTACGAGCAGTACTTC. Amino acids: CASAGTRYEQYF. The whole variable domain, filled in from reference TRBV11-2 and TRBJ2-7, reads EAGVAQSPRYKIIEKRQSVAFWCNPISGHATLYWYQQILGQGPKLLIQFQNNGVVDDSQLPKDRFSAERLKGVDSTLKIQPAKLEDSAVYLCASAGTRYEQYFGPGTRLTVT.

This chain connects TRBV7-9 to TRBJ1-3; no clear D. Trimming took off 0 bases at V and 0 bases at J, with 9 bases between the two ends. This CDR3 region has 16 residues. Germline CDR1 reads SEHNR; CDR2 reads FQNEAQ (reference sequence). Here the CDR3 reads CASSLAGTRSGNTIYF. CDR3 sequence (DNA): TGTGCCAGCAGCTTAGCTGGCACCCGCTCTGGAAACACCATATATTTT.

The chain carries TRBV6-1 and TRBJ2-1; TRBD1 matches 8 bases. This CDR3 spans 15 amino acids. J lost 9 bases, V lost 6 bases, and 13 bases had no gene match. Per the germline V gene, CDR1 is MNHNS and CDR2 is SASEGT. CDR3 sequence reads: CASSGESGQAAEQFF. CDR3 coding DNA: TGTGCCAGCAGCGGAGAATCGGGACAGGCGGCTGAGCAGTTCTTC.

This clone was found a few times. This chain joins TRBV5-1 and TRBJ2-3; perhaps TRBD1 as D (5 bases). V lost 4 bases, J lost 6 bases, and 18 bases lay in between. The CDR3 covers 15 residues. Germline values: CDR1 SGHRS, CDR2 YFSETQ. The CDR3 reads CASSLSPDSGDTQYF. DNA for the CDR3: TGCGCCAGCAGCCTCTCTCCTGACAGTGGGGATACGCAGTATTTT.

V gene TRBV10-2 combines with J gene TRBJ2-1; 12 bases are a match to TRBD2. CDR3 length: 14 amino acids. J was trimmed by 7 bases and V by 5 bases; bases with no gene match: 3. From germline, CDR1 is WSHSY and CDR2 SAAADI. CDR3 amino acids: CASSSGLAGNEQFF. The CDR3 coding sequence is TGCGCCAGCAGTTCAGGACTAGCGGGGAATGAGCAGTTCTTC.

This chain joins TRBV19 and TRBJ1-5; a possible D gene is TRBD1 (5 bases). Per germline, CDR1 LNHDA and CDR2 SQIVND (reference sequence). CDR3 length: 15 residues. V was cut by 7 bases and J by 7 bases, with 20 bases left in between. The CDR3 sequence: CASTLRAGLRQPQHF. The CDR3, as DNA: TGTGCCAGTACCTTACGGGCAGGGCTGAGGCAGCCCCAGCATTTT. The full variable domain, with the rest looked up from reference TRBV19 and TRBJ1-5, is DGGITQSPKYLFRKEGQNVTLSCEQNLNHDAMYWYRQDPGQGLRLIYYSQIVNDFQKGDIAEGYSVSREKKESFPLTVTSAQKNPTAFYLCASTLRAGLRQPQHFGDGTRLSIL.

This sequence joins TRBV29-1 and TRBJ2-1, with D unresolved. This CDR3 is built from 15 residues. Between the trimmed V and J ends, which lost 2 bases and 8 bases, there was a span of 19 bases. Germline CDR1 is SQVTM and CDR2 is ANQGSEA. This CDR3 reads CSVEFLEGRIDEQFF. DNA of the CDR3: TGCAGCGTTGAATTTCTAGAAGGAAGGATCGATGAGCAGTTCTTC.

The chain joins TRBV7-9 to TRBJ2-3; perhaps TRBD2 as D (5 bases). The CDR3 loop spans 16 amino acids. Germline V gene sequence: CDR1 SEHNR, CDR2 FQNEAQ (reference sequence). With 3 bases removed from V and 2 bases from J, the gap between germline ends came to 15 bases. This chain's CDR3 is CASSFRAVTNTDTQYF. DNA for the CDR3: TGTGCCAGCAGCTTTCGAGCGGTCACAAACACAGATACGCAGTATTTT.

The CDR3 sequence is CASSNPSRREQYF. The CDR3 DNA follows: TGTGCCAGCAGTAACCCGTCACGTCGGGAGCAGTACTTC. This chain joins TRBV6-5 and TRBJ2-7; D not resolved. The V gene's germline CDR1 is MNHEY and CDR2 SVGAGI. Deletions cut 5 bases from V and 7 bases from J, with 15 bases between. The CDR3 is 13 amino acids.

CDR3 in DNA: TGTGCTAGTGGCACGGGACTCTACGAGCAGTACTTC. Translated, it gives CASGTGLYEQYF. The chain links TRBV12-5 to TRBJ2-7, with a tentative D call TRBD2 (6 bases). Germline V gives CDR1 LGHNT, CDR2 FRNRAP. The V gene lost 6 bases and the J gene lost 3 bases, with 9 bases spanning the gap. The CDR3 totals 12 residues.

The chain links TRBV5-4 to TRBJ2-5, with 12 positions matching TRBD1. V shed 0 bases and J 5 bases; nucleotides not matched to a gene: 5. The CDR3 has 16 residues. Germline CDR1 SGHNT, CDR2 YYREEE (reference sequence). CDR3 sequence (DNA): TGTGCCAGCAGCTTGGGGGACAGGGGGCGGGGGGAGACCCAGTACTTC. It specifies CASSLGDRGRGETQYF.

A note on this clone: The junction and the germline gene differ at one end; a read error may be behind it. The chain is built from TRBV27 and TRBJ1-2, with TRBD1 matching over 8 bases. The CDR3 has 15 amino acids. Germline V CDR1 and CDR2: MNHEY, SMNVEV (reference sequence). As DNA, the CDR3 is TGTGCCAGCAGGAAGGGACAGGTTGGGCCCTATAGCTACACCTTC. The encoded protein is CASRKGQVGPYSYTF.

DNA of the CDR3: TGCGCCAGCAGCTCGGGGGATTCAGATACGCAGTATTTT. Translated: CASSSGDSDTQYF. The chain recombines TRBV5-1 with TRBJ2-3, with D perhaps matching TRBD2 (6 bases). This CDR3 has 13 residues. V lost 3 bases to trimming and J lost 4 bases, with 9 bases between them. CDR1 and CDR2 (germline): SGHRS, YFSETQ.

The chain employs TRBV6-5 and TRBJ1-1, with D unresolved. Germline V gene sequence: CDR1 MNHEY, CDR2 SVGAGI. The CDR3 runs to 11 residues. The V and J ends lost 6 bases and 7 bases respectively, with 9 bases between them. The CDR3 region has the DNA TGTGCCAGCAGCACCTCAGGTGAAGCTTTCTTT. Translated: CASSTSGEAFF.

The J gene is TRBJ2-1, the V gene TRBV5-1, with TRBD2 identical over 8 bases. The CDR3 loop spans 14 amino acids. Germline V lookup: CDR1 SGHRS, CDR2 YFSETQ. The trim removed 2 bases at V and 7 bases at J, leaving 5 bases unmatched. CDR3 region: CASSLSGRMNEQFF. DNA for the CDR3: TGCGCCAGCAGCTTAAGCGGGAGAATGAATGAGCAGTTCTTC.

The V gene is TRBV5-1, the J gene TRBJ2-2; 7 nucleotides match TRBD2. The germline CDR1 and CDR2 sequences are SGHRS and YFSETQ. This CDR3 has 16 amino acids. V was clipped by 4 bases and J by 1 base; unmatched bases: 7. CDR3 DNA: TGCGCCAGCAGCCCGCAGGGCGGGAGGAACACCGGGGAGCTGTTTTTT. It translates to CASSPQGGRNTGELFF.

The chain links TRBV9 to TRBJ1-3, with no clear D. V lost 3 bases and J lost 4, with 14 bases in between. This CDR3 is 15 amino acids long. The germline gives CDR1 SGDLS, CDR2 YYNGEE. CDR3: CASSESGAGGNTIYF. In DNA form, the CDR3 reads TGTGCCAGCAGCGAATCAGGAGCGGGAGGAAACACCATATATTTT.

The rearrangement links TRBV7-9 to TRBJ2-7; TRBD1 might be the D (7 bases). Trimming pared 4 bases from V and 3 bases from J, leaving 28 bases between. This CDR3 is 19 amino acids long. CDR1 and CDR2 (germline): SEHNR, FQNEAQ (reference sequence). CDR3 sequence: CASSSWGDRSHRLDYEQYF. The DNA of the CDR3 is TGTGCCAGCAGCTCCTGGGGGGACAGATCTCATAGGTTGGACTACGAGCAGTACTTC.

This clone was seen a handful of times. The chain is built from TRBV7-8 and TRBJ2-7; TRBD2 matches 12 bases. Germline lookup yields CDR1 SGHVS and CDR2 FQNEAQ. This CDR3 is 15 amino acids long. The V segment lost 1 base and the J segment 5 bases; nucleotides outside the gene matches: 3. CDR3 nucleotides: TGTGCCAGCAGCTTAGAGACTAGCGGGAGTCACGAGCAGTACTTC. It yields the protein CASSLETSGSHEQYF.

This clone was observed a few times. V is TRBV30 and J is TRBJ2-7; no firm D call. Germline loops: CDR1 GTSNPN, CDR2 SVGIG (reference sequence). V was shortened by 2 bases and J by 0 bases, with 5 bases between the two germline ends. The CDR3 is made up of 12 amino acids. Here the CDR3 DNA reads TGTGCCTGGAGTCTGAGCTCCTACGAGCAGTACTTC. Amino acid sequence: CAWSLSSYEQYF.

The chain joins TRBV18 to TRBJ2-7; 9 bases fit TRBD1. The germline CDR1 and CDR2 sequences are KGHSH and LQKENI. The CDR3 is 15 residues long. V lost 4 bases and J lost 3; bases outside the gene matches: 7. CDR3 protein: CASSRPGQGIYEQYF. CDR3 DNA: TGTGCCAGCTCACGACCGGGACAGGGAATCTACGAGCAGTACTTC.

The chain couples TRBV4-1 to TRBJ2-7; 8 bases are shared with TRBD2. The V segment lost 0 bases and the J segment 8 bases; nucleotides outside the gene matches: 12. Germline V gene lookup returns CDR1 MGHRA and CDR2 YSYEKL. The CDR3 loop spans 16 amino acids. CDR3: CASSQDLREVPHQQYF. In DNA, the CDR3 is TGCGCCAGCAGCCAAGATTTGCGGGAGGTGCCTCATCAGCAGTACTTC.

This clone was seen only a few times. The chain carries TRBV27 and TRBJ2-5, with 8 bases fitting TRBD2. Germline-derived CDR1 and CDR2 are MNHEY and SMNVEV (reference sequence). This CDR3 has 17 residues. The ends lost 6 bases at V and 2 bases at J; junction bases unmatched: 14. CDR3 sequence: CASRILSGKGSQETQYF. CDR3 nucleotide sequence: TGTGCCAGCAGGATACTTAGCGGGAAGGGATCACAAGAGACCCAGTACTTC.

Details on this clone: Other DNA sequences in this sample translate to the same CDR3. The J gene is TRBJ2-7, the V gene TRBV4-1; D not resolved. The CDR3 loop spans 12 amino acids. V was pared by 0 bases and J by 3 bases, with 3 bases between. Germline values: CDR1 MGHRA, CDR2 YSYEKL. CDR3 sequence: CASSQDRYEQYF. The CDR3 DNA is TGCGCCAGCAGCCAAGATCGCTACGAGCAGTACTTC.

The CDR3 spells CASGLANTYEQYF. The CDR3 DNA sequence: TGTGCCAGCGGACTAGCGAATACCTACGAGCAGTACTTC. The genes are TRBV6-1 and TRBJ2-7, with TRBD2 identical over 9 bases. This CDR3 comprises 13 residues. The V gene end was trimmed by 8 bases and the J gene end by 2 bases; junction bases not matched to a gene: 4. The germline V gene encodes CDR1 MNHNS and CDR2 SASEGT.

The V gene is TRBV27, the J gene TRBJ2-7; possible D gene TRBD2, 5 bases. Germline loops: CDR1 MNHEY, CDR2 SMNVEV (reference sequence). This CDR3 comprises 15 residues. Trimming stripped 5 bases from V and 3 bases from J, with 17 bases between. CDR3 in DNA: TGTGCCAGCAGTAAGGACTTTTCGAGTTACTACGAGCAGTACTTC. The encoded protein is CASSKDFSSYYEQYF.

The table lists this clone with a count of one. The chain has TRBV5-1 and TRBJ1-4; 11 positions agree with TRBD1. The germline V gene encodes CDR1 SGHRS and CDR2 YFSETQ. The CDR3 length is 14 residues. J was trimmed by 8 bases and V by 6 bases; bases with no gene match: 6. The CDR3 region has the DNA TGCGCCAGCAAAGCCGGGACAGGGGGAGAAAAACTGTTTTTT. Translated, it gives CASKAGTGGEKLFF.

This clone was recorded a few times. The rearrangement joins TRBV5-1 to TRBJ1-1; D possibly corresponds to TRBD1 (6 bases). Trimming shortened V by 5 bases and J by 1 base, and 12 bases separated the two germline ends. This CDR3 is built from 14 residues. The germline CDR1 and CDR2 sequences are SGHRS and YFSETQ. The CDR3 DNA follows: TGCGCCAGCAGGGCGACAGGCCGGAACACTGAAGCTTTCTTT. Protein: CASRATGRNTEAFF.

This chain uses TRBV19 with TRBJ2-1; no clear D gene. The CDR3 extends over 13 amino acids. CDR1 and CDR2 from the germline V gene are LNHDA and SQIVND (reference sequence). Trimming stripped 10 bases from V and 8 bases from J, with 18 bases between. The CDR3, as DNA: TGTGCCACCGGTGGATGGAGCGATCATGAGCAGTTCTTC. Protein product: CATGGWSDHEQFF. Together with reference TRBV19 and TRBJ2-1, the CDR3 gives the full variable domain: DGGITQSPKYLFRKEGQNVTLSCEQNLNHDAMYWYRQDPGQGLRLIYYSQIVNDFQKGDIAEGYSVSREKKESFPLTVTSAQKNPTAFYLCATGGWSDHEQFFGPGTRLTVL.

V gene TRBV30 combines with J gene TRBJ2-7; D ambiguous. Germline CDR1 GTSNPN, CDR2 SVGIG (reference sequence). V gave up 2 bases and J gave up 2 bases, with 13 bases separating them. The CDR3 sequence is 14 residues long. The CDR3 region is CAWSPGLGTYEQYF. CDR3 bases: TGTGCCTGGAGTCCGGGTCTTGGCACCTACGAGCAGTACTTC.

V usage is TRBV25-1 and J usage is TRBJ2-1; D may be TRBD2 (6 bases). V lost 8 bases to trimming and J lost 3 bases, with 14 bases between them. Germline CDR1 MGHDK, CDR2 SYGVNS. CDR3 length: 14 residues. CDR3 loop: CASGAVADYNEQFF. The CDR3 DNA sequence: TGTGCCAGCGGGGCGGTAGCGGACTACAATGAGCAGTTCTTC.